This T cell receptor (beta chain) derives from a study of human T cells and chemical hapten exposure. Trimming took 4 bases from V and 1 from J, leaving 9 bases between them. Per the germline V gene, CDR1 is SGHAT and CDR2 is FQNNGV. The CDR3 has 14 residues. Each CDR3 protein is one row after TCRdb ran MiXCR on the RACE reads. The table has 95,000 or so distinct CDR3 sequences, roughly 11% seen once. This clonotype was counted only a few times. Indicated time point: patch test 2, 6 weeks after DPC sensitization. Treatment specified: therapeutic diphenylcyclopropenone sensitization with weekly scalp DPC.

The receptor's source is a middle-aged woman with alopecia areata. Some clones in this sample may be carry-over from other donors' samples. The chain couples TRBV11-2 to TRBJ2-3; tentative D call: TRBD1 (5 bases). Sequencing was performed on whole blood, taken in connection with sensitization to the hapten diphenylcyclopropenone (DPC). The CDR3 DNA reads as TGTGCCAGCAGCTCATTACAGGGCACAGATACGCAGTATTTT. Its translation is CASSSLQGTDTQYF.